This T cell receptor beta chain originates from a study of identical twins. Regarding the study as a whole: Invariant MAIT and iNKT cells could partly confound zero-insertion analyses.

To note about this clonotype: Antigen specificity is unknown.

Through template switching, a universal primer site was introduced, and the cDNA contained unique molecular identifiers. TCRdb re-derived calls from the 5' RACE reads in MiXCR, one entry per CDR3 protein. The sample holds 690,000 or so distinct CDR3 sequences; around 8.6% are singletons and the top ten take 0.98%. All donors were healthy Caucasians. Between the trimmed V and J ends, which lost 5 bases and 4 bases, there was a span of 11 bases. The CDR3 extends over 13 amino acids. This sample was also put to use in a study of yellow fever vaccine responses in identical twins.

This clonotype was obtained from a woman aged 18-35 years in good health. The specimen was PBMCs. This sequence joins TRBV12-3 or TRBV12-4 and TRBJ1-2; D not certain. The CDR3 sequence: CASSPHGGYGYTF. The CDR3 coding sequence is TGTGCCAGCAGTCCACACGGTGGCTATGGCTACACCTTC.